This TCR beta chain was sequenced during a study of cytomegalovirus exposure and HLA in healthy donors. Study-level points and caveats: There were some public TCRs occurring in many donors, but most TCR sequences were rare.

Comment on this clone: Its antigen is currently unknown.

PCR employed 60 Vbeta and 13 Jbeta primers. The assay was immunoSEQ multiplex PCR, and TCRdb's table has in-frame clones only and misses some. The sample shows about 35,000 clones, 75% to 90% of them seen only once. The CDR3 has 12 residues. The germline V and J ends were trimmed by 4 bases and 3 bases, with 7 bases remaining between them. In germline, CDR1 is SQVTM, CDR2 ANQGSEA. Input material: PBMCs. V usage is TRBV29-1 and J usage is TRBJ1-3; D unresolved. The source of this sequence is a male donor in good health and CMV-seronegative. The CDR3 DNA follows: TGCAGCGTTGGTCATTTTGGAAACACCATATATTTT. This translates into CSVGHFGNTIYF.